This record looks at one TCR beta chain sequence and its context. This CDR3 contains 15 residues. Germline CDR1 MNHEY, CDR2 SMNVEV (reference sequence). V was cut by 4 bases and J by 4 bases, with 16 bases left in between. The method was immunoSEQ multiplex PCR; TCRdb's version includes in-frame clones alone and lacks a portion of them. The sample records over 600,000 clones, just under 90% being singletons. These data come from a study of blood T cell repertoires in COVID-19. Study details: Sites in the United States, Italy and Spain provided acute and convalescent COVID-19 samples.

The sequencing sample was made of peripheral blood. The chain uses TRBV27 and TRBJ1-1; D is perhaps TRBD1 (5 bases). This clonotype was obtained from a woman aged 18-35 years with acute or convalescent COVID-19. This CDR3 reads CASSSWGEGITEAFF. The CDR3 DNA follows: TGTGCCAGCAGTTCCTGGGGGGAGGGAATCACTGAAGCTTTCTTT.